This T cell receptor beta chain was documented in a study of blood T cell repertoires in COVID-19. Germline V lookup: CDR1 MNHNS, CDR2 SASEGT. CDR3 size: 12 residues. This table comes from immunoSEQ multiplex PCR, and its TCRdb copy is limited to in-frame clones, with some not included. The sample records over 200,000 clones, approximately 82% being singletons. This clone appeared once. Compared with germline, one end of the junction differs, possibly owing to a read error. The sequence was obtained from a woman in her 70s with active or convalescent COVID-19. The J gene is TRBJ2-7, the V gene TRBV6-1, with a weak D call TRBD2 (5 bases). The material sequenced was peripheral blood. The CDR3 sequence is CASSEVADPRDF. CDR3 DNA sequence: TGTGCCAGCAGTGAAGTCGCGGACCCGCGGGACTTC.